This T cell receptor (beta chain) was obtained from a study of CD8 T cells in Susac syndrome. Random hexamers were used to reverse transcribe the RNA input (roughly 0.5 to 1 ug). TCRdb reprocessed the immunoSEQ multiplex PCR reads with MiXCR, giving one entry per CDR3 protein. The table lists some 120,000 distinct CDR3 sequences, roughly 96% of them singletons. CDR3 length: 12 residues. The germline V gene encodes CDR1 SQVTM and CDR2 ANQGSEA. V shed 4 bases and J shed 0 bases, with 5 bases lying between them. The source of this sequence is a human donor in good health. Specimen: CD4+ T cells from PBMCs. The gene calls are TRBV29-1 and TRBJ2-3; D is ambiguous. The CDR3 loop reads CSVGVSTDTQYF. The CDR3 nucleotides are TGCAGCGTTGGGGTGAGCACAGATACGCAGTATTTT.